The entry below gives a single TCR beta chain sequence along with its context. The antigen remains undetermined. The data were obtained in a study of cytomegalovirus exposure and HLA in healthy donors. The study, taken as a whole, reports: Cytomegalovirus status, reportedly, was diagnosed with high specificity and sensitivity by the classifier.

Looked up from germline, CDR1 is LNHDA and CDR2 is SQIVND (reference sequence). V lost 1 base to trimming and J lost 5 bases; unmatched junction nucleotides: 3. This CDR3 region has 15 residues. Repertoires were generated with immunoSEQ multiplex PCR, while TCRdb's copy carries only in-frame clones and drops some. The sample records about 220,000 clones, approximately 80% being singletons. This chain uses TRBV19 with TRBJ1-4, with 8 bases aligning to TRBD1. Sequencing input: PBMCs. This TCR derives from a woman under 40 in good health and CMV-seropositive. The CDR3 region is CASSIARGRNEKLFF. In DNA form, the CDR3 reads TGTGCCAGTAGTATAGCCAGGGGGCGGAATGAAAAACTGTTTTTT.